The rows below give T cell receptor beta chains drawn from one sample of a study of T cell changes during pregnancy in multiple sclerosis. Sequenced by immunoSEQ multiplex PCR; TCRdb stores in-frame clones only, minus some. The sample holds about 38,000 clones, 80% to 95% seen once. The material was CD8+ T cells from peripheral blood mononuclear cells, obtained in the third trimester of pregnancy. These receptors all stem from a female donor with multiple sclerosis, enrolled in a pregnancy study. Both conserved end residues are trimmed from each CDR3.

j_call v_call cdr3_aa
TRBJ2-7 TRBV2 ASWTEAYEQY
TRBJ2-7 TRBV4-3 ASSPERSNYEQY
TRBJ2-7 TRBV7-2 ASSVSGRYEQY
TRBJ2-5 TRBV15 ATSSHLSVQETQY
TRBJ1-1 TRBV7-3 ASSLGDSNTEAF
TRBJ1-2 TRBV13 ASSLAGISYGYT
TRBJ1-4 TRBV7-9 ASSTRTRGSNEKLF
TRBJ1-4 TRBV2 ASLDGNLF
TRBJ1-1 TRBV4-2 ASSQGTAGQGGTEAF
TRBJ2-7 TRBV11-2 ASRGESGTYPYEQY
TRBJ2-7 TRBV5-6 ASSFGDSFQEQY
TRBJ1-2 TRBV19 ASSPGTLFNT